The 15 T cell receptor beta chains below come from one sample, sequenced in a study of cytomegalovirus exposure and HLA in healthy donors (dated by TCRdb to 2016 to 2017). To prepare the library, the immunoSEQ multiplex PCR assay was applied. A mixture of 60 forward primers for TCR Vbeta segments and 13 reverse primers for TCR Jbeta segments was used in the multiplex PCR. TCRdb limited this immuneACCESS table to in-frame rearrangements with V and J called. A share of clones is missing; checked studies link under half to unresolved V genes, and the rest is unexplained. The sample contains roughly 180,000 clones, nearly 80% of them found a single time. The top ten constitute 2.9% of the sample. Material: PBMCs. The receptors originated from a female donor in good health and CMV-seronegative.

The rearrangement joins TRBV9 to TRBJ2-1; 7 bases match TRBD2. CDR1 and CDR2 from the germline V gene are SGDLS and YYNGEE. Trimming cost V 1 base and J 5 bases; bases outside gene matches: 9. The CDR3 consists of 16 residues. In DNA, the CDR3 is TGTGCCAGCAGCGTACAGGAAGCGGGATTGAACAATGAGCAGTTCTTC. It translates to CASSVQEAGLNNEQFF.

The chain links TRBV5-6 to TRBJ1-1; D remains unclear. V shed 2 bases and J shed 7 bases, with 6 bases lying between them. This CDR3 contains 11 residues. Germline V gene sequence: CDR1 SGHDT, CDR2 YYEEEE. CDR3 bases: TGTGCCAGCAGCTTCGTCGGTGAAGCTTTCTTT. Amino acids: CASSFVGEAFF.

The rearrangement links TRBV9 to TRBJ2-1; TRBD2 aligns across 9 bases. After removal of 4 bases from V and 0 bases from J, the junction contained 5 bases not matched to a gene. Germline V lookup: CDR1 SGDLS, CDR2 YYNGEE. This CDR3 is 16 amino acids long. CDR3 in DNA: TGTGCCAGCAGCCCTAATAGCGGGAGCTCCTACAATGAGCAGTTCTTC. Its translation: CASSPNSGSSYNEQFF. Looking up the rest from reference TRBV9 and TRBJ2-1 gives the full variable domain: DSGVTQTPKHLITATGQRVTLRCSPRSGDLSVYWYQQSLDQGLQFLIQYYNGEERAKGNILERFSAQQFPDLHSELNLSSLELGDSALYFCASSPNSGSSYNEQFFGPGTRLTVL.

This clone was observed once. This chain joins TRBV29-1 and TRBJ1-2; TRBD1 aligns across 7 bases. Germline trimming cut 4 bases from V and 5 bases from J; bases unmatched to any gene: 7. The CDR3 covers 13 residues. Germline CDR1 and CDR2: SQVTM and ANQGSEA. DNA for the CDR3: TGCAGCGTTGGCGAGACAGGGCTTTATGGCTACACCTTC. Its protein is CSVGETGLYGYTF.

CDR3 coding DNA: TGTGCCAGCTCAAGTCAGGGGGGCAATCAGCCCCAGCATTTT. This translates into CASSSQGGNQPQHF. The J gene is TRBJ1-5, the V gene TRBV18; 7 bases line up with TRBD1. The CDR3 covers 14 residues. Germline CDR1 KGHSH, CDR2 LQKENI. After removal of 5 bases from V and 2 bases from J, the junction contained 3 bases not matched to a gene.

The rearrangement uses TRBV5-1 and TRBJ2-7; no definite D call. The CDR3 extends over 15 amino acids. The V and J ends lost 0 bases and 0 bases respectively, with 10 bases between them. CDR1 SGHRS and CDR2 YFSETQ come from the germline V gene. This chain's CDR3 is CASSLAPVSSYEQYF. CDR3 bases: TGCGCCAGCAGCTTGGCCCCGGTGAGCTCCTACGAGCAGTACTTC.

The gene calls are TRBV2 and TRBJ1-1; D possibly corresponds to TRBD1 (5 bases). The CDR3 loop spans 13 amino acids. The germline V gene has CDR1 SNHLY and CDR2 FYNNEI. V lost 5 bases and J 4 bases, leaving 11 bases between the germline ends. Written as DNA, the CDR3 is TGTGCCAGCAGTCGGGACGGGGGCACTGAAGCTTTCTTT. This gives the protein CASSRDGGTEAFF.

The J gene is TRBJ2-5, the V gene TRBV5-1, with TRBD1 matching 8 bases. With 4 bases clipped from V and 4 bases from J, the junction kept 3 bases outside the gene matches. This CDR3 has 13 amino acids. The germline V gene encodes CDR1 SGHRS and CDR2 YFSETQ. CDR3 coding DNA: TGCGCCAGCAGCGCACAGGGGGGAGAGACCCAGTACTTC. It specifies CASSAQGGETQYF.

V and J are TRBV19 and TRBJ1-2, with 7 bases identical to TRBD1. V lost 5 bases to trimming and J lost 4 bases; unmatched junction nucleotides: 7. CDR3 length equals 14 residues. Germline V CDR1 and CDR2: LNHDA, SQIVND (reference sequence). The CDR3 reads CASSDSGQIYGYTF. The CDR3 DNA sequence: TGTGCCAGTAGTGACTCGGGACAGATCTATGGCTACACCTTC.

V usage is TRBV5-1 and J usage is TRBJ1-1; TRBD1 matches at 8 bases. CDR3 size: 13 residues. Germline-derived CDR1 and CDR2 are SGHRS and YFSETQ. J lost 5 bases, V lost 5 bases, and 5 bases had no gene match. The CDR3 DNA is TGCGCCAGCAGTCGCCAGGGGGCAACTGAAGCTTTCTTT. Translating gives CASSRQGATEAFF.

The rearrangement uses TRBV19 and TRBJ2-2, with D perhaps TRBD2 (6 bases). Germline V gene sequence: CDR1 LNHDA, CDR2 SQIVND (reference sequence). This CDR3 is built from 14 residues. V was trimmed by 7 bases and J by 7 bases, leaving 16 bases between them. The CDR3 sequence is CASTSIPGSGELFF. The CDR3 region has the DNA TGTGCCAGTACCTCGATCCCCGGGAGCGGGGAGCTGTTTTTT.

This chain uses TRBV7-8 with TRBJ2-3; possibly TRBD2 for D (5 bases). Germline V gene data show CDR1 as SGHVS and CDR2 as FQNEAQ. The CDR3 length is 13 residues. The V end was cut by 2 bases, the J end by 4 bases, with 7 bases between. The CDR3 here is CASSLSLADTQYF. The CDR3 DNA sequence: TGTGCCAGCAGCTTATCACTAGCAGATACGCAGTATTTT.

The chain uses TRBV27 and TRBJ2-7; 10 nucleotides line up with TRBD1. The junction had 13 bases not matched to a gene; V was cut back by 4 bases and J by 1 base. This CDR3 is 18 amino acids long. Germline CDR1 MNHEY, CDR2 SMNVEV (reference sequence). CDR3 loop: CASSYSGTGAPRSYEQYF. CDR3 sequence (DNA): TGTGCCAGCAGTTACTCCGGGACAGGGGCTCCGAGATCCTACGAGCAGTACTTC.

The chain couples TRBV28 to TRBJ1-6, with 7 bases identical to TRBD1. Germline CDR1 reads MDHEN; CDR2 reads SYDVKM. V shed 6 bases, J shed 9 bases, and the junction held 11 bases outside the gene matches. There are 15 residues in the CDR3. The chain's CDR3 is CASRPPAGGGSPLHF. The CDR3, as DNA: TGTGCCAGCAGACCACCCGCAGGGGGAGGTTCACCCCTCCACTTT. Combining the CDR3 with reference TRBV28 and TRBJ1-6 gives the whole variable domain DVKVTQSSRYLVKRTGEKVFLECVQDMDHENMFWYRQDPGLGLRLIYFSYDVKMKEKGDIPEGYSVSREKKERFSLILESASTNQTSMYLCASRPPAGGGSPLHFGNGTRLTVT.

V gene TRBV5-5 combines with J gene TRBJ2-5; D is possibly TRBD2 (6 bases). Trimming shortened V by 4 bases and J by 4 bases, and 11 bases separated the two germline ends. CDR1 is SGHKS and CDR2 is YYEKEE in the germline V gene (reference sequence). This CDR3 spans 13 amino acids. The CDR3 spells CASSGGAPETQYF. In DNA, the CDR3 is TGTGCCAGCAGCGGAGGGGCTCCAGAGACCCAGTACTTC.